The text below deals with one TCR beta chain. This sample was taken from a study of T cell changes during pregnancy in multiple sclerosis. Trimming removed 5 bases from V and 6 bases from J, with 11 bases in between. Germline lookup yields CDR1 MNHNY and CDR2 SVGAGI (reference sequence). The CDR3 is 12 residues long. Clones were sequenced by immunoSEQ multiplex PCR, and TCRdb holds only the in-frame ones, with some missing. The data hold 65,000 to 85,000 clones, with 92% observed a single time. The chain joins TRBV6-6 to TRBJ2-7; perhaps TRBD1 as D (6 bases). Sample: peripheral blood, taken after pregnancy. This TCR derives from a female donor with multiple sclerosis, enrolled in a pregnancy study. The CDR3 nucleotides read TGTGCCAGCAGTCAGGGGATGGGCGAGCAGTACTTC. It encodes CASSQGMGEQYF.